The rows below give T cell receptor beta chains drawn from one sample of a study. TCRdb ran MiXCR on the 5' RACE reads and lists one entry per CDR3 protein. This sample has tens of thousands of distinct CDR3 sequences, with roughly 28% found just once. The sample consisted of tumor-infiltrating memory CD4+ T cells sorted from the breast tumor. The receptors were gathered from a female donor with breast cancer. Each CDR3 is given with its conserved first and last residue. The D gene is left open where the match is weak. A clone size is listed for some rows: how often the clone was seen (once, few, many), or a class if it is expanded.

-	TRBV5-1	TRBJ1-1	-	TGCGCCAGCATCGGGAAACCTGGGACTGAAGCTTTCTTT	CASIGKPGTEAFF
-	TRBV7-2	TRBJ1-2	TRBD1	TGTGCCAGCACCAGGGGGGCAGGGGGTGGTGGCTACACCTTC	CASTRGAGGGGYTF
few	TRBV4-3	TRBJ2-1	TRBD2	TGCGCCAGCAGCCAAGAGGCCACTAGCGGGGGAAACAATGAGCAGTTCTTC	CASSQEATSGGNNEQFF
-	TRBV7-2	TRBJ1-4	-	TGTGCCAGCAGCACTTACATGGGAACTAATGAAAAGCTGTTTTTT	CASSTYMGTNEKLFF
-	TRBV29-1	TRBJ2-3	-	TGCAGCGTTGGGAGGGGCGCCCAGGTAGATACGCAGTATTTT	CSVGRGAQVDTQYF
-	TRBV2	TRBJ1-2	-	TGTGCCAGCAGTTTTACCCGGGACACATATGGCTACACCTTC	CASSFTRDTYGYTF
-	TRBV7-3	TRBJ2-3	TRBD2	TGTGCCAGCAGCCAGCGGGGGACAGATACGCAGTATTTT	CASSQRGTDTQYF
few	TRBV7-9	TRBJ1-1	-	TGTGCCAGCCAAACCAAGCCGGGCACTGAAGCTTTCTTT	CASQTKPGTEAFF
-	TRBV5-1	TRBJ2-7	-	TGCGCCAGCAGCTTGGGACCGGGAGAGCAGTACTTC	CASSLGPGEQYF
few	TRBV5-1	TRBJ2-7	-	TGCGCCAGCAGCTTGGGGATCGGAACGGATTACGAGCAGTACTTC	CASSLGIGTDYEQYF
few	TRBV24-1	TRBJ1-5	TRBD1	TGTGCCACCAGTGATCGAAGGACAGGGGTCAATCAGCCCCAGCATTTT	CATSDRRTGVNQPQHF
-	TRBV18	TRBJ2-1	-	TGTGCCAGCTCACCACCATTGGACCGCAATGAGCAGTTCTTC	CASSPPLDRNEQFF
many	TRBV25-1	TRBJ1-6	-	TGTGCCAGCAGTATCCCGGGGGACAATTCACCCCTCCACTTT	CASSIPGDNSPLHF
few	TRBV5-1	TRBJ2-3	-	TGCGCCAGCAGCCCCTTGGCGGCCCAGGGGGATACGCAGTATTTT	CASSPLAAQGDTQYF